Each of the 27 T cell receptor beta chains below was sequenced from the same sample in a study of T-cell reconstitution after alpha-beta-depleted transplantation in children. Unique molecular identifiers were incorporated into the prepared TCRbeta library. TCRdb used MiXCR to reprocess the PCR reads, holding one entry per CDR3 protein. The sample has 200,000 to 300,000 distinct CDR3 sequences, 20% to 30% seen once; the top ten hold about 5%. This specimen was PBMCs, mostly from graft donor cells, taken 360 days after TCRalphabeta/CD19-depleted stem cell transplant. These receptors came from a female patient under 10 years old who had a stem cell transplant for congenital amegakaryocytic thrombocytopenia, so the T cells may come from the graft donor.

The chain carries TRBV12-3 or TRBV12-4 and TRBJ1-5; 8 bases fit TRBD1. The CDR3 loop spans 17 amino acids. V was clipped by 4 bases and J by 3 bases; unmatched bases: 11. CDR3 sequence reads: CASSSRVDRAYNQPQHF. The CDR3 coding sequence is TGTGCCAGCAGTTCGAGGGTGGACAGGGCATACAATCAGCCCCAGCATTTT.

This clonotype was observed many times. No DNA is shown, since the ends of the CDR3 on it are uncertain; the CDR3 is the one TCRdb lists. The gene calls are TRBV12-3 or TRBV12-4 and TRBJ2-7; the table's D call TRBD1 went unverified against the DNA. With termini counted, the CDR3 has 13 amino acids. CDR3 in amino acids: CASRNDWGTGTYF.

This clonotype was seen more than once but under ten times. The chain uses TRBV20-1 and TRBJ1-1, with TRBD1 identical over 9 bases. The junction had 3 bases not matched to a gene; V was cut back by 3 bases and J by 4 bases. This CDR3 contains 13 residues. Germline loops: CDR1 DFQATT, CDR2 SNEGSKA (reference sequence). CDR3 in DNA: TGCAGTGCTAGTGAGACAGGGGGCACTGAAGCTTTCTTT. Amino acid sequence: CSASETGGTEAFF.

For this clonotype: Given the absence of the conserved phenylalanine or tryptophan at the CDR3 end, a read error is likely. The rearrangement uses TRBV12-3 or TRBV12-4 and TRBJ1-5, with 11 nucleotides matching TRBD1. The CDR3 runs 17 residues. J gave up 2 bases and V 3 bases, and 6 bases lay outside the gene matches. This chain's CDR3 is CASSFWTGGAGNQPQHS. CDR3 nucleotides: TGTGCCAGCAGTTTTTGGACAGGGGGCGCGGGCAATCAGCCCCAGCATTCT.

This clonotype was detected ten times or more. The gene calls are TRBV28 and TRBJ2-1; tentative D call: TRBD1 (6 bases). This CDR3 spans 17 amino acids. Trimming left V 5 bases short and J 2 bases short, with 19 bases between. CDR1 and CDR2 from the germline V gene are MDHEN and SYDVKM. This chain's CDR3 is CASSLTGTPSTYNEQFF. CDR3 DNA sequence: TGTGCCAGCAGTCTCACCGGGACACCGAGCACCTACAATGAGCAGTTCTTC.

As concerns this clonotype: An end of the junction does not agree with germline; a read error may underlie this. This chain links TRBV20-1 with TRBJ1-2; D call uncertain. The CDR3 has 15 amino acids. Germline V gene data show CDR1 as DFQATT and CDR2 as SNEGSKA (reference sequence). CDR3 residues: CSARELSHRNYGCTF. CDR3 DNA: TGCAGTGCTAGAGAGCTCTCCCATCGTAACTATGGCTGCACCTTC.

This clonotype came up a few times. The V gene is TRBV7-2, the J gene TRBJ2-2; tentatively, D is TRBD1 or TRBD2 (6 bases each). The ends were cut back, 6 bases at V and 8 bases at J, with 22 bases in the middle. CDR1 and CDR2 from the germline V gene are SGHTA and FQGNSA. The CDR3 sequence is 16 residues long. The CDR3 loop is CASSSRGLIFGGELFF. CDR3 DNA sequence: TGTGCCAGCAGTTCCCGGGGGCTCATATTCGGGGGGGAGCTGTTTTTT.

In its sample, this clonotype was seen a few times. V is TRBV7-2 and J is TRBJ2-2; no clear D gene. This CDR3 spans 12 amino acids. Germline V CDR1 and CDR2: SGHTA, FQGNSA. V was pared by 0 bases and J by 7 bases, with 3 bases between. DNA of the CDR3: TGTGCCAGCAGCTTAGCCGGCGGGGAGCTGTTTTTT. Translation: CASSLAGGELFF.

The V call is TRBV10-3, the J call TRBJ1-2; D is unclear. This CDR3 is 13 amino acids long. Germline V gene lookup returns CDR1 ENHRY and CDR2 SYGVKD. The V gene lost 3 bases and the J gene lost 7 bases, with 12 bases spanning the gap. This chain's CDR3 is CAISDGPRTGYTF. The CDR3, as DNA: TGTGCCATCAGTGACGGTCCGCGCACTGGCTACACCTTC.

The sample holds a few counts of this clonotype. The V gene is TRBV4-2, the J gene TRBJ2-3; the match to TRBD2 covers 8 bases. Germline-derived CDR1 and CDR2 are LGHNA and YNFKEQ. Trimming took 0 bases from V and 5 from J; bases not matched to a gene: 4. The CDR3 sequence is 15 residues long. CDR3 sequence (DNA): TGTGCCAGCAGCCAAGATCGGCTAGCGGGAGATACGCAGTATTTT. It codes for CASSQDRLAGDTQYF.

Only a few counts were recorded for this clonotype. The chain combines TRBV20-1 with TRBJ2-7; a possible D gene is TRBD2 (6 bases). V dropped 0 bases and J dropped 1 base, with 16 bases sitting between them. Per germline, CDR1 DFQATT and CDR2 SNEGSKA (reference sequence). The CDR3 sequence is 16 residues long. The DNA of the CDR3 is TGCAGTGCTAGAGAGGATTGGGACTTGTTTTCCTACGAGCAGTACTTC. This gives the protein CSAREDWDLFSYEQYF.

This clonotype appeared a few times. V gene TRBV2 combines with J gene TRBJ2-5, with D perhaps matching TRBD1 or TRBD2 (5 bases each). The CDR3 covers 17 residues. V lost 4 bases and J lost 4, with 22 bases in between. Per the germline V gene, CDR1 is SNHLY and CDR2 is FYNNEI. The CDR3 DNA follows: TGTGCCAGCAGTGTGGGCAGGGAGTTGGGGCCAGGAGAGACCCAGTACTTC. This gives the protein CASSVGRELGPGETQYF.

V usage is TRBV3-1 and J usage is TRBJ2-3; 7 bases match TRBD1. The CDR3 is 16 residues long. Germline V gene sequence: CDR1 LGHDT, CDR2 YNNKEL (reference sequence). Trimming at V came to 4 bases and at J to 2 bases, leaving 9 bases not matched to a gene. The CDR3: CASSRAGGTFTDTQYF. The CDR3 DNA reads TGTGCCAGCAGCCGCGCAGGGGGTACTTTCACAGATACGCAGTATTTT.

V usage is TRBV28 and J usage is TRBJ2-3, with 7 bases matching TRBD1. CDR1 is MDHEN, CDR2 SYDVKM, per germline. The CDR3 spans 13 residues. V lost 8 bases, J lost 1 base, and 3 bases stayed unmatched. In DNA form, the CDR3 reads TGTGCCAGCCGAGGACAGGGCACAGATACGCAGTATTTT. Its protein is CASRGQGTDTQYF.

The chain employs TRBV28 and TRBJ2-5; D possibly matches TRBD1 or TRBD2 (6 bases each). Trimming removed 1 base from V and 5 bases from J, with 11 bases in between. This CDR3 spans 14 amino acids. Germline CDR1 reads MDHEN; CDR2 reads SYDVKM. The CDR3 nucleotides are TGTGCCAGCAGTTTATCGGGGGCGCGGGAGACCCAGTACTTC. It yields the protein CASSLSGARETQYF.

The chain combines TRBV5-1 with TRBJ2-1; 9 nucleotides match TRBD2. J gave up 4 bases and V 0 bases, and 8 bases lay outside the gene matches. Germline CDR1 reads SGHRS; CDR2 reads YFSETQ. This CDR3 has 17 amino acids. The CDR3 is CASSLGPSGDHYNEQFF. Here the CDR3 DNA reads TGCGCCAGCAGCTTGGGGCCTAGCGGGGACCATTACAATGAGCAGTTCTTC.

The chain employs TRBV6-2 or TRBV6-3 and TRBJ2-1, with TRBD2 identical over 12 bases. The germline gives CDR1 MNHEY, CDR2 SVGEGT. Trimming took 1 base from V and 7 from J; bases not matched to a gene: 2. The CDR3 extends over 15 amino acids. CDR3 protein: CASSYWGLAGNEQFF. The DNA for the CDR3 is TGTGCCAGCAGTTACTGGGGACTAGCGGGTAATGAGCAGTTCTTC.

This clonotype was seen many times. The V call is TRBV12-3 or TRBV12-4, the J call TRBJ2-1; no reliable D call. V was trimmed by 8 bases and J by 12 bases, leaving 17 bases between them. The CDR3 is 12 amino acids. The CDR3 DNA follows: TGTGCCAGCTGTCGGAAGACCGGTAGGCAGTTCTTC. Amino acid sequence: CASCRKTGRQFF.

The chain combines TRBV12-3 or TRBV12-4 with TRBJ2-7, with TRBD1 matching 8 bases. The CDR3 covers 12 residues. J lost 4 bases, V lost 7 bases, and 3 bases had no gene match. The CDR3 sequence is CASTGQGYEQYF. CDR3 sequence (DNA): TGTGCCAGCACTGGACAGGGATACGAGCAGTACTTC.

This clonotype was counted only a few times. The chain recombines TRBV7-6 with TRBJ2-3, with D possibly matching TRBD1 (5 bases). V was clipped by 1 base and J by 4 bases, with 15 bases between them. Per the germline V gene, CDR1 is SGHVS and CDR2 is FNYEAQ. This CDR3 comprises 16 residues. CDR3 nucleotides: TGTGCCAGCAGCTTAGAGTGGGCAGGGTATTCAGATACGCAGTATTTT. Its protein is CASSLEWAGYSDTQYF.

The table lists this clonotype with a count of one. Since a much larger clone is just one base distant, this may be a read error. The V gene is TRBV4-1, the J gene TRBJ2-7; possible D gene TRBD2, 6 bases. V gave up 5 bases and J gave up 4 bases, with 12 bases separating them. The V gene's germline CDR1 is MGHRA and CDR2 YSYEKL. This CDR3 region has 13 residues. In nucleotides, the CDR3 is TGCGCCAGCAGCAACCCTGGAGGGTACGAGCAGTACTTC. The encoded protein is CASSNPGGYEQYF.

The chain joins TRBV7-2 to TRBJ2-7; possibly TRBD1 for D (6 bases). V lost 1 base, J lost 0 bases, and 10 bases lay in between. The CDR3 contains 15 residues. Germline lookup yields CDR1 SGHTA and CDR2 FQGNSA. The CDR3, as DNA: TGTGCCAGCAGCTTAGAGGCAGGGGCCTCCTACGAGCAGTACTTC. Its translation: CASSLEAGASYEQYF.

The rearrangement joins TRBV18 to TRBJ2-1; 7 bases match TRBD2. Germline V gene data show CDR1 as KGHSH and CDR2 as LQKENI. Trimming removed 2 bases from V and 6 bases from J; junction bases left unmatched: 10. The CDR3 runs to 16 residues. CDR3 sequence reads: CASSPIGAGNFNEQFF. Written as DNA, the CDR3 is TGTGCCAGCTCACCAATTGGAGCGGGAAATTTCAATGAGCAGTTCTTC. The variable domain in full, with the rest retrieved from reference TRBV18 and TRBJ2-1, is NAGVMQNPRHLVRRRGQEARLRCSPMKGHSHVYWYRQLPEEGLKFMVYLQKENIIDESGMPKERFSAEFPKEGPSILRIQQVVRGDSAAYFCASSPIGAGNFNEQFFGPGTRLTVL.

This clonotype was seen a few times. This chain connects TRBV12-3 or TRBV12-4 to TRBJ1-3; D unresolved. CDR3 length: 10 residues. Trimming pared 5 bases from V and 5 bases from J, leaving 1 base between. The CDR3 is CASSRNTIYF. The DNA of the CDR3 is TGTGCCAGCAGTAGAAACACCATATATTTT.

The CDR3 spells CASSSPGTEETQYF. CDR3 DNA sequence: TGTGCCAGCAGCTCCCCCGGGACTGAAGAGACCCAGTACTTC. The chain has TRBV6-1 and TRBJ2-5; weak D call: TRBD2 (6 bases). Trimming shortened V by 6 bases and J by 3 bases, and 14 bases separated the two germline ends. CDR3 length: 14 residues. In germline, CDR1 is MNHNS, CDR2 SASEGT.

This clonotype came up a few times. The genes are TRBV28 and TRBJ1-4; a possible D gene is TRBD1 (6 bases). Germline CDR1 reads MDHEN; CDR2 reads SYDVKM. This CDR3 spans 14 amino acids. Trimming took 2 bases from V and 3 from J, leaving 7 bases between them. The CDR3 DNA reads TGTGCCAGCAGTTTAGACAGGTCTAATGAAAAACTGTTTTTT. Translated: CASSLDRSNEKLFF.

The gene calls are TRBV6-2 or TRBV6-3 and TRBJ2-1, with 8 bases identical to TRBD1. The trim removed 6 bases at V and 4 bases at J, leaving 8 bases unmatched. Germline CDR1 and CDR2: MNHEY and SVGEGT. CDR3 length equals 15 residues. CDR3 nucleotides: TGTGCCAGCAGCCTGGACAGGGTGCTTTACAATGAGCAGTTCTTC. Translation: CASSLDRVLYNEQFF.